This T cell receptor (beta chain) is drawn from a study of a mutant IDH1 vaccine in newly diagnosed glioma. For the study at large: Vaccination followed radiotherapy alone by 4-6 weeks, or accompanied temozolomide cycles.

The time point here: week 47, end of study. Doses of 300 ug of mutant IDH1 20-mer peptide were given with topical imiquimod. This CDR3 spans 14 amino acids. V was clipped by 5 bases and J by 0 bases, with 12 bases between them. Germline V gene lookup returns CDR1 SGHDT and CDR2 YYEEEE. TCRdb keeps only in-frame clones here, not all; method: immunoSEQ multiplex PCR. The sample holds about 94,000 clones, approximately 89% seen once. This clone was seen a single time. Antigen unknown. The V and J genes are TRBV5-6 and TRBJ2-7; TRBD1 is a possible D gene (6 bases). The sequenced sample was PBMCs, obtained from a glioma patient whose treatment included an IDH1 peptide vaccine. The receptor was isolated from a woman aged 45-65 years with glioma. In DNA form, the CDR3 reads TGTGCCAGCAGGACTACAGGGAGCTCCTACGAGCAGTACTTC. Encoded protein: CASRTTGSSYEQYF.